The following is a T cell receptor beta chain sequence with its context. V shed 9 bases and J shed 7 bases, with 13 bases lying between them. Germline V lookup: CDR1 MGHRA, CDR2 YSYEKL. There are 12 residues in the CDR3. This specimen comes from a study of blood T cell repertoires in COVID-19. On the study more broadly: COVID-19 samples collected from the United States, Italy and Spain covered acute and convalescent phases. The analysed material was cDNA or gDNA that came from T cells, B-cell-depleted T cells, or PBMCs.

Methods used by the authors: Estimation of nucleated cell counts was performed using reference gene primer amplification. The table came from immunoSEQ multiplex PCR; TCRdb's copy has only in-frame clones and leaves some out. V and J calls and clone size are those listed in that table; D and trimming were worked out from the DNA. The table lists about 280,000 clones, about nine tenths of them singletons. The rearrangement uses TRBV4-1 and TRBJ1-5; weak D call: TRBD1 (5 bases). The sample consisted of peripheral blood. The origin of this receptor is a man aged 50-59 years with acute or convalescent COVID-19. As DNA, the CDR3 is TGCGCCAGTGGACACTTGGGCCAGCCCCAGCATTTT. It translates to CASGHLGQPQHF.